The rows below give T cell receptor beta chains drawn from one sample of a study of vaccination and CD4 T cells after COVID-19. TCRdb reanalysed the PCR reads using MiXCR and keeps one entry per CDR3 protein. The profile covers approximately 8,300 distinct CDR3 sequences, with approximately 57% appearing a single time and 17% taken by the ten largest. For these TCRs, the target antigens are not known. Sequenced material: cultured CD4+ T cells from blood, taken after SARS-CoV-2 vaccination. All receptors derive from a human donor with COVID-19. The CDR3 runs from the conserved cysteine through the conserved F or W. A D gene is named only where the DNA matches it firmly. Size is omitted from some rows. Given values are once, few, many or a class for expanded clones.

CDR3 DNA	CDR3 protein	clone size	D gene	J gene	V gene
TGTGCCAGCAAAAATCCGGGACAGTCACCCCTCCACTTT	CASKNPGQSPLHF	NA	TRBD1	TRBJ1-6	TRBV6-1
TGCAGTGCCTTTAACCGGGCCACCGGCCCCGGGGAGCTGTTTTTT	CSAFNRATGPGELFF	once	NA	TRBJ2-2	TRBV20-1
TGTGCCAGCAGTTTTGGTGGAGTCGGAGGGGACCTTGGTGAAGCTTTCTTT	CASSFGGVGGDLGEAFF	NA	NA	TRBJ1-1	TRBV27
TGTGCCAGCAGAGGGGTCCGGGACACCGGGGAGCTGTTTTTT	CASRGVRDTGELFF	NA	NA	TRBJ2-2	TRBV6-1
TGTGCCAGCAGCTCCTCGGGGGGGGACTACACTGAAGCTTTCTTT	CASSSSGGDYTEAFF	few	NA	TRBJ1-1	TRBV7-3
TGTGCCAGCAGCTTTCGACAGGGCGACTATGGCTACACCTTC	CASSFRQGDYGYTF	NA	TRBD1	TRBJ1-2	TRBV11-3
TGTGCCAGCAGCTCAGGGGGAAGCAATCAGCCCCAGCATTTT	CASSSGGSNQPQHF	few	TRBD1	TRBJ1-5	TRBV7-2
TGTGCCAGCAGCAATAAATTAGACAGGCCCTTGAGGGGCTACACCTTC	CASSNKLDRPLRGYTF	NA	NA	TRBJ1-2	TRBV7-9
TGTGCCAGCAGGTCCACAGGGTCACCCCTCCACTTT	CASRSTGSPLHF	few	NA	TRBJ1-6	TRBV27
TGTGCCAGCAGCTTCCCGCTTTCTGGCACAGATACGCAGTATTTT	CASSFPLSGTDTQYF	once	NA	TRBJ2-3	TRBV7-2
TGTGCCAGCAGTGAGAGGGGGAGGACACGGGCAGATACGCAGTATTTT	CASSERGRTRADTQYF	NA	NA	TRBJ2-3	TRBV6-1
TGCGCCAGCAGCTTGGGATCCTATGGCTACACCTTC	CASSLGSYGYTF	NA	NA	TRBJ1-2	TRBV5-1
TGTGCCAGCAGCCCCTTAAGAGGGGGCTTATATGGCTACACCTTC	CASSPLRGGLYGYTF	NA	TRBD1	TRBJ1-2	TRBV11-2
TGTGCCAGCAGCTTAGCAGGGACCGGGAACACTGAAGCTTTCTTT	CASSLAGTGNTEAFF	NA	NA	TRBJ1-1	TRBV11-3
TGTGCCAGCACCCTCTCCGGGACACTCGGCGGCTACACCTTC	CASTLSGTLGGYTF	few	NA	TRBJ1-2	TRBV6-2/TRBV6-3